Sequencing of this T cell receptor beta chain was carried out in a study of CD8+CD57+ T cells in acquired aplastic anemia. Only patients with CD8+CD57+ cell expansion on flow cytometry were chosen for sequencing. The germline V gene encodes CDR1 SGHTA and CDR2 FQGTGA. Trimming cost V 0 bases and J 10 bases, with 10 bases left between them. The CDR3 sequence is 13 residues long. The use of genomic DNA as template underpinned the TCR beta VDJ and CDR3 profiling. TCRdb redid the calling of the reads with MiXCR, one entry per CDR3 protein. The repertoire holds over 150,000 distinct CDR3 sequences, with roughly 60% as singletons.

Sequenced material: sorted CD4+, CD8+, or CD8+CD57+ T cells (not recorded which) from PBMCs. The sequence was collected from a human donor with aplastic anemia. J is TRBJ2-1 and V is TRBV7-3; D unclear. The CDR3 is CASSLTGAEEQFF. The CDR3 DNA is TGTGCCAGCAGCTTAACGGGTGCGGAGGAGCAGTTCTTC.